A selection of T cell receptor beta chains follows, all from one sample in a study of neurological immune-mediated disorders. One entry per CDR3 protein results from TCRdb running MiXCR on the 5' RACE reads. Of about 62,000 distinct CDR3 sequences in the sample, around 3.8% were seen once. Sequenced material: PBMCs. The source is a woman aged 45 to 65 with multiple sclerosis. The CDR3 runs from the conserved cysteine through the conserved F or W. Clone sizes are given selectively: once, few, many, or a class where the clone is expanded.

TRBV5-1,13,few,TRBJ2-1,CASSPGTSNEQFF
TRBV7-2,15,many,TRBJ1-3,CASSLEVNSGNTIYF
TRBV5-1,14,many,TRBJ1-1,CASSLEVGNTEAFF
TRBV15,15,many,TRBJ1-5,CATSRVDRGDQPQNF
TRBV7-2,16,-,TRBJ1-2,CASSSRTGHLNYGYTF
TRBV4-2,19,many,TRBJ2-2,CASSQDGASGRVYTGELFF
TRBV12-3/TRBV12-4,14,many,TRBJ1-6,CASSYRGNNSPLHF
TRBV24-1,18,-,TRBJ2-2,CATSDSPGLAENTGELFF
TRBV28,14,many,TRBJ2-7,CASSSPPQGFEQYF
TRBV9,14,many,TRBJ2-7,CASSAGLADYEQYF
TRBV20-1,15,many,TRBJ2-1,CSADPGSGIYNEQFF
TRBV18,15,-,TRBJ1-5,CASSEGQLNNQPQHF
TRBV6-5,14,many,TRBJ2-7,CASSAGVLSYEQYF
TRBV7-2,13,few,TRBJ1-1,CASTSPRMGEAFF
TRBV5-1,14,few,TRBJ2-3,CASSRDSGPDTQYF
TRBV24-1,14,many,TRBJ2-3,CATRTSGSPDTQYF
TRBV20-1,14,-,TRBJ1-6,CSASRDSSNSPLHF
TRBV7-2,15,many,TRBJ2-7,CASSGPDRGVYEQYF
TRBV7-2,12,many,TRBJ2-7,CASSLGVVEQYF
TRBV29-1,14,many,TRBJ1-3,CSVGGTASGNTIYF
TRBV5-1,22,few,TRBJ2-1,CASSLALGSRDLIGGRGDEQFF
TRBV6-5,15,many,TRBJ2-7,CASSSSGRASYEQYF
TRBV20-1,12,many,TRBJ2-3,CSARALGDTQYF
TRBV4-2,16,many,TRBJ2-7,CASSQDWASGSYEQYF
TRBV12-3/TRBV12-4,14,many,TRBJ1-1,CASSLGRANTEAFF
TRBV24-1,14,many,TRBJ1-2,CATSPGTPPYGYTF
TRBV3-1,14,-,TRBJ1-5,CANSPGTGAQPQHF
TRBV15,15,many,TRBJ2-1,CATSRARLENNEQFF
TRBV19,13,few,TRBJ2-1,CASTPSGRGEQFF
TRBV20-1,15,many,TRBJ2-3,CSAIKGSRVADTQYF
TRBV12-3/TRBV12-4,12,many,TRBJ2-7,CASKDRSYEQYF
TRBV20-1,14,many,TRBJ2-5,CSARDGTPQETQYF
TRBV20-1,13,many,TRBJ2-5,CSARTSGQETQYF
TRBV21-1,16,many,TRBJ1-1,CASSPQGDEVNTEAFF
TRBV20-1,14,many,TRBJ2-3,CSATDSGLTDTQYF
TRBV4-3,18,few,TRBJ1-6,CASSQRIAGTGPNSPLNF
TRBV14,17,many,TRBJ1-6,CASSQARDIPINSPLHF
TRBV12-3/TRBV12-4,15,many,TRBJ1-1,CASSLLELWNTEAFF
TRBV18,13,many,TRBJ2-1,CASSDYRGREQFF